A single sample gave rise to the 10 T cell receptor beta chains below, sequenced in a study of blood T cell repertoires in COVID-19. Libraries were prepared by immunoSEQ multiplex PCR; TCRdb keeps only in-frame clonotypes and omits some of them. The repertoire consists of 350,000 to 450,000 clones, with approximately 91% occurring once and the leading ten covering 1.4%. Input material: PBMCs or T cells enriched from blood (not recorded which). These receptors all come from a woman aged 18-35 years who had been exposed to COVID-19.

Note on this clone: Within the sample, other DNA sequences also encode this same CDR3. The gene calls are TRBV18 and TRBJ2-7; 7 positions agree with TRBD1. Germline V gene lookup returns CDR1 KGHSH and CDR2 LQKENI. Trimming cost V 0 bases and J 1 base; bases outside gene matches: 0. The CDR3 contains 14 residues. The CDR3 protein is CASSPPGQSYEQYF. The CDR3 bases are TGTGCCAGCTCACCACCGGGACAGTCCTACGAGCAGTACTTC.

The chain uses TRBV29-1 and TRBJ2-1, with 10 nucleotides matching TRBD1. This CDR3 spans 15 amino acids. Germline V lookup: CDR1 SQVTM, CDR2 ANQGSEA. The V gene end was trimmed by 2 bases and the J gene end by 4 bases; junction bases not matched to a gene: 5. The CDR3 bases are TGCAGCGTTGAATCGGACAGGGGGAAGTACAATGAGCAGTTCTTC. Protein: CSVESDRGKYNEQFF.

The chain uses TRBV28 and TRBJ1-5, with TRBD1 identical over 11 bases. V dropped 10 bases and J dropped 7; count of bases not matched to a gene: 6. The CDR3 runs to 13 residues. Germline V gene lookup returns CDR1 MDHEN and CDR2 SYDVKM. The CDR3 loop reads CAIRDRGKQPQHF. The CDR3, as DNA: TGTGCCATTAGGGACAGGGGGAAACAGCCCCAGCATTTT.

V usage is TRBV7-2 and J usage is TRBJ2-7; 8 positions agree with TRBD2. CDR1 and CDR2 from the germline V gene are SGHTA and FQGNSA. J was trimmed by 3 bases and V by 2 bases; bases with no gene match: 6. This CDR3 contains 15 residues. CDR3 nucleotide sequence: TGTGCCAGCAGCTTATCAACTAGCGGCATCTACGAGCAGTACTTC. Its protein is CASSLSTSGIYEQYF. Based on the CDR3 plus reference TRBV7-2 and TRBJ2-7, the full variable domain is GAGVSQSPSNKVTEKGKDVELRCDPISGHTALYWYRQSLGQGLEFLIYFQGNSAPDKSGLPSDRFSAERTGGSVSTLTIQRTQQEDSAVYLCASSLSTSGIYEQYFGPGTRLTVT.

The chain joins TRBV2 to TRBJ2-7, with 8 bases fitting TRBD2. Germline values: CDR1 SNHLY, CDR2 FYNNEI. The CDR3 is made up of 14 amino acids. V shed 2 bases, J shed 1 base, and the junction held 1 base outside the gene matches. CDR3 sequence reads: CASSEQRGSYEQYF. CDR3 sequence (DNA): TGTGCCAGCAGTGAACAGCGGGGGTCCTACGAGCAGTACTTC.

In this sample, this clone turned up once. The rearrangement links TRBV18 to TRBJ2-3, with no clear D. Germline V gene data show CDR1 as KGHSH and CDR2 as LQKENI. The V and J ends lost 5 bases and 3 bases respectively, with 15 bases between them. This CDR3 spans 15 amino acids. The CDR3 bases are TGTGCCAGCTCAGACATACCAGAAGCAACAGATACGCAGTATTTT. Protein: CASSDIPEATDTQYF. Full variable domain (outside the CDR3, taken from reference TRBV18 and TRBJ2-3): NAGVMQNPRHLVRRRGQEARLRCSPMKGHSHVYWYRQLPEEGLKFMVYLQKENIIDESGMPKERFSAEFPKEGPSILRIQQVVRGDSAAYFCASSDIPEATDTQYFGPGTRLTVL.

CDR3 nucleotide sequence: TGTGCCAGTAGTATCGGCAGGGAAAATGGCTACACCTTC. It is translated as CASSIGRENGYTF. V is TRBV19 and J is TRBJ1-2, with D perhaps TRBD1 (5 bases). This CDR3 contains 13 residues. In germline, CDR1 is LNHDA, CDR2 SQIVND (reference sequence). Trimming pared 3 bases from V and 6 bases from J, leaving 11 bases between.

J is TRBJ1-4 and V is TRBV28, with a weak D call TRBD1 (5 bases). V lost 8 bases, J lost 3 bases, and 13 bases lay in between. The CDR3 covers 14 residues. The germline gives CDR1 MDHEN, CDR2 SYDVKM. CDR3 in amino acids: CASRRGGANEKLFF. CDR3 bases: TGTGCCAGCCGCCGGGGGGGGGCTAATGAAAAACTGTTTTTT.

The V gene is TRBV6-5, the J gene TRBJ2-3; TRBD1 is a possible D gene (6 bases). Looked up from germline, CDR1 is MNHEY and CDR2 is SVGAGI. V was clipped by 6 bases and J by 0 bases, with 10 bases between them. The CDR3 loop spans 14 amino acids. CDR3 nucleotide sequence: TGTGCCAGCAGCCGCAGGGGCAGCACAGATACGCAGTATTTT. Its protein is CASSRRGSTDTQYF.

This chain connects TRBV18 to TRBJ2-3, with D possibly matching TRBD1 (6 bases). The CDR3 contains 13 residues. Germline V lookup: CDR1 KGHSH, CDR2 LQKENI. V was cut by 6 bases and J by 5 bases, with 12 bases left in between. CDR3 sequence (DNA): TGTGCCAGCTCCCCGGGGACAAAAGATACGCAGTATTTT. It is translated as CASSPGTKDTQYF. The variable domain in full, completed from reference TRBV18 and TRBJ2-3, reads NAGVMQNPRHLVRRRGQEARLRCSPMKGHSHVYWYRQLPEEGLKFMVYLQKENIIDESGMPKERFSAEFPKEGPSILRIQQVVRGDSAAYFCASSPGTKDTQYFGPGTRLTVL.